Below, 4 T cell receptor beta chains from the same sample are listed, as sequenced in a study of vaccination effects on CD4 cells after COVID-19. ViraFEST used viral peptide pools to expand antigen-specific CD4+ T cells before sequencing. Having been cultured for around nine days, the cells underwent CD4+ T cell isolation. Nucleocapsid antibody tests were negative, and the vaccine recipients had no prior SARS-CoV-2 infection. Here immunoSEQ multiplex PCR was the method, and the copy in TCRdb shows in-frame clones only, minus some. This sample has 20,000 to 25,000 clones, with about three quarters found just once. For these receptors, no antigen is known. The source was CD4+ T cells from PBMCs cultured with HCoV-NL63 spike peptides, collected before COVID-19 vaccination. Every receptor here comes from a human donor who received a COVID-19 vaccine.

This clone occurred many times. V usage is TRBV25-1 and J usage is TRBJ1-1; D is unresolved. Germline V lookup: CDR1 MGHDK, CDR2 SYGVNS. The CDR3 consists of 14 residues. V lost 1 base, J lost 4 bases, and 10 bases lay in between. The CDR3 here is CASSEFKEGTEAFF. DNA for the CDR3: TGTGCCAGCAGTGAATTTAAGGAGGGCACTGAAGCTTTCTTT.

V usage is TRBV3-1 (or the pseudogene TRBV3-2) and J usage is TRBJ2-3; TRBD1 agrees at 10 bases. Trimming took 0 bases from V and 4 from J; bases not matched to a gene: 7. This CDR3 comprises 17 residues. Germline V gene lookup returns CDR1 LGHDT and CDR2 YNNKEL (reference sequence). CDR3 DNA: TGTGCCAGCAGCCAAGATCGATTTGACAGGGGGCCAGATACGCAGTATTTT. It specifies CASSQDRFDRGPDTQYF.

The V gene is TRBV9, the J gene TRBJ2-1, with TRBD2 matching 9 bases. CDR3 length equals 15 residues. Trimming cost V 0 bases and J 9 bases; bases outside gene matches: 7. The germline gives CDR1 SGDLS, CDR2 YYNGEE. The CDR3 region is CASSVEASGVGEQFF. The CDR3 nucleotides read TGTGCCAGCAGCGTAGAGGCTAGCGGGGTAGGTGAGCAGTTCTTC. The whole variable domain, filled in from reference TRBV9 and TRBJ2-1, reads DSGVTQTPKHLITATGQRVTLRCSPRSGDLSVYWYQQSLDQGLQFLIQYYNGEERAKGNILERFSAQQFPDLHSELNLSSLELGDSALYFCASSVEASGVGEQFFGPGTRLTVL.

The CDR3 DNA reads TGCAGTGCTACGAGTCAAGAGACCCAGTACTTC. This sequence encodes CSATSQETQYF. This chain joins TRBV20-1 and TRBJ2-5, with D unclear. This CDR3 is 11 amino acids long. Germline V gene lookup returns CDR1 DFQATT and CDR2 SNEGSKA (reference sequence). The V and J ends lost 4 bases and 2 bases respectively, with 5 bases between them.